The clone carrying this TCR beta chain was seen once. This sample was taken from a study of T cells in Graves' hyperthyroidism and ophthalmopathy. Overall study: Blood was drawn when the patient was first diagnosed and still untreated.

Germline assignment: CDR1 SGHRS and CDR2 YFSETQ. V shed 4 bases and J shed 5 bases, with 15 bases lying between them. The CDR3 is 14 amino acids. Absent ophthalmopathy progression within 18 months defined stable Graves' hyperthyroidism. TCR beta CDR3 sequences were amplified from RNA transcripts. First-round RT-PCR targeting the TCR CDR3 was performed with the HTBI primer set. TCRdb re-called the multiplex PCR reads with MiXCR, one entry per CDR3 protein. Among approximately 400,000 distinct CDR3 sequences listed, 15% to 20% were seen once. The clonotype was recovered from a woman between 18 and 30 years old with Graves' hyperthyroidism. The J gene is TRBJ1-2, the V gene TRBV5-1, with D perhaps TRBD1 (6 bases). Material: blood. The CDR3 spells CASSVTGTSYGYTF. The CDR3 nucleotides read TGCGCCAGCAGCGTCACCGGGACATCTTATGGCTACACCTTC.